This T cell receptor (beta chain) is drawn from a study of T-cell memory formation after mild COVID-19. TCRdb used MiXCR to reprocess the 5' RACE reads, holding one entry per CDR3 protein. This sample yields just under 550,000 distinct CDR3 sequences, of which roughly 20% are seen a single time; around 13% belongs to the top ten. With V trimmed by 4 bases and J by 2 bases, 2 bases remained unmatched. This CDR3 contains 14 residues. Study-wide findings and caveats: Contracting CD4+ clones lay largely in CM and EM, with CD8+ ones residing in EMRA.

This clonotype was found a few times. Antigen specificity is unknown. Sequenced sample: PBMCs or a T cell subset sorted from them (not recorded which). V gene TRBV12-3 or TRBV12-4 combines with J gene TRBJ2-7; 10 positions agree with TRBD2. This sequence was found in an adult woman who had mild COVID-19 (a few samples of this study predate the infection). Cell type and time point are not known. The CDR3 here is CASSSLAGAYEQYF. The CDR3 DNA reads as TGTGCCAGCAGTTCTCTAGCGGGAGCCTACGAGCAGTACTTC.